This T cell receptor (beta chain) was sequenced in a study of shared clonotypes between healthy human individuals. Trimming cost V 4 bases and J 5 bases; bases outside gene matches: 8. This CDR3 comprises 15 residues. The germline CDR1 and CDR2 sequences are MRHNA and SNTAGT. Only in-frame clones appear in the TCRdb table, and some are missing; sequencing was by immunoSEQ multiplex PCR. The sample has about 1.1 million clones; about 84% are singletons. The receptor's source is a man aged 18 to 29 in good health. Some clones in this sample may be carry-over from other donors' samples. The sample comprised memory CD4+ T cells from PBMCs. Subset of the sample: CD45RA-negative fraction. V gene TRBV6-4 combines with J gene TRBJ2-3, with 8 bases identical to TRBD2. CDR3 sequence reads: CASSAGGVFGDTQYF. The CDR3 coding sequence is TGTGCCAGCAGTGCGGGGGGGGTCTTTGGAGATACGCAGTATTTT.